This entry features one T cell receptor beta chain sequence. Its antigen is as yet unknown. This specimen belongs to a study of cytomegalovirus exposure and HLA in healthy donors. Study-wide points: A later analysis appeared to link common viral pathogens to several of the most significant clusters. Most TCR beta V segments were productive about 87% or about 30% of the time in an earlier analysis.

CDR1 and CDR2 from the germline V gene are MNHEY and SVGAGI. The CDR3 is made up of 14 amino acids. J gave up 2 bases and V 6 bases, and 5 bases lay outside the gene matches. Primers for the PCR totalled 60 Vbeta and 13 Jbeta. Profiled with immunoSEQ multiplex PCR; TCRdb holds only in-frame clones, not every one. The data show 85,000 to 100,000 clones, 60% to 75% seen once. The origin of this receptor is a man between 60 and 75 years old in good health and CMV-seronegative. J is TRBJ2-7 and V is TRBV6-5, with 9 bases lining up with TRBD1. The specimen was PBMCs. As DNA, the CDR3 is TGTGCCAGCAGGGGCCGGGACAGGGCCTACGAGCAGTACTTC. Protein: CASRGRDRAYEQYF.